Listed below are T cell receptor beta chains from one sample, sequenced in a study of blood T cell repertoires in COVID-19. The repertoire was sequenced with immunoSEQ multiplex PCR; TCRdb's copy has only in-frame clones and lacks some. The sample consists of 250,000 or so clones, 70% to 85% of them appearing once. Input material: PBMCs or T cells enriched from blood (not recorded which). These receptors came from a man aged 55 to 70 who had recovered from COVID-19. Each CDR3 is given with its conserved first and last residue. A D gene is named only where the DNA matches it firmly. The size field is filled for only some rows; it gives once, few, many or a size class.

cdr3_nt cdr3_aa v_call clone_size d_call j_call
TGCGCCAGCAGCCCCCAAACAGCGAACACCGGGGAGCTGTTTTTT CASSPQTANTGELFF TRBV5-1 - - TRBJ2-2
TGTGCCAGCAGCTCCCCAGGGGGGCAGTACAATGAGCAGTTCTTC CASSSPGGQYNEQFF TRBV7-3 few - TRBJ2-1
TGTGCCAGCAGCGAGGACAGGTTCAGCTCTGGAAACACCATATATTTT CASSEDRFSSGNTIYF TRBV9 - TRBD1 TRBJ1-3
TGTGCCAGCAGTGAAGCAGTAGGGGAATCTGGAAACACCATATATTTT CASSEAVGESGNTIYF TRBV6-1 few - TRBJ1-3
TGTGCCAGCAGTTCTCCCTTAGCGGGGGGTAGCAATGAGCAGTTCTTC CASSSPLAGGSNEQFF TRBV7-2 - TRBD2 TRBJ2-1
TGTGCCAGCAGCTTTCTTTCCGGGACAGGGGGCGAGCAGTACTTC CASSFLSGTGGEQYF TRBV5-4 - TRBD1 TRBJ2-7
TGTGCCAGCTCACCGAGGCCGTCGGAATACACTGAAGCTTTCTTT CASSPRPSEYTEAFF TRBV18 - - TRBJ1-1
TGTGCCAGCAGCTTAGAAGGGACAGGGGTGCGCGAGCAGTACTTC CASSLEGTGVREQYF TRBV7-2 - TRBD1 TRBJ2-7
TGTGCCACCGGGTATGGCTCGGTGCAGCCCCAGCATTTT CATGYGSVQPQHF TRBV10-3 - - TRBJ1-5
TGTGCCAGCAGCCCTAGGGGCGTCAATCAGCCCCAGCATTTT CASSPRGVNQPQHF TRBV3-1/TRBV3-2 - - TRBJ1-5
TGTGCCAGCTCACCACCATCCGGGGATCGGGTTGAAGCTTTCTTT CASSPPSGDRVEAFF TRBV18 - - TRBJ1-1
TGTGCCAGCAGCCCTGGTCCAGGGTATGGCTACACCTTC CASSPGPGYGYTF TRBV5-6 - - TRBJ1-2
TGTGCCAGCAGCTTATTTATTAGAGGACAGGGAAGCTCCTCTAACTATGGCTACACCTTC CASSLFIRGQGSSSNYGYTF TRBV5-8 - TRBD1 TRBJ1-2
TGTGCCAGCAGTGAAACTCGGGGGGGGAATTCACCCCTCCACTTT CASSETRGGNSPLHF TRBV6-1 few - TRBJ1-6
TGTGCCAGCACGTCCGGGTGGAGGGGCACGGACACTGAAGCTTTCTTT CASTSGWRGTDTEAFF TRBV5-6 - - TRBJ1-1
TGTGCCTGGAGTGTACCAGGGGAGGGAAACTATGGCTACACCTTC CAWSVPGEGNYGYTF TRBV30 - - TRBJ1-2
TGTGCCAGCTCACCAACTGGGAGTAACACTGAAGCTTTCTTT CASSPTGSNTEAFF TRBV18 - - TRBJ1-1
TGTGCCAGCAACGGGGTGCGTATGAACACTGAAGCTTTCTTT CASNGVRMNTEAFF TRBV7-8 - - TRBJ1-1
TGTGCTAGTGGTTTGCCCCGACAGGTGATCTACAATGAGCAGTTCTTC CASGLPRQVIYNEQFF TRBV12-5 - - TRBJ2-1
TGCGCCAGCAGCCAAGACGGCCGGGATCGGCCCCAGCATTTT CASSQDGRDRPQHF TRBV4-3 once - TRBJ1-5
TGTGCCAGCAGCCAAGTCGCGGGGGGAGCCTACGAGCAGTACTTC CASSQVAGGAYEQYF TRBV3-1/TRBV3-2 - TRBD2 TRBJ2-7
TGTGCCAGCCGACGGACAGGCCTGAACACCGGGGAGCTGTTTTTT CASRRTGLNTGELFF TRBV19 few TRBD1 TRBJ2-2
TGTGCCAGCAGCCCACATCTTGTGCCCGGGGGATCTGACACTGAAGCTTTCTTT CASSPHLVPGGSDTEAFF TRBV7-8 few - TRBJ1-1
TGCAGCGTTAGGACAGGCCCCAACTATGGCTACACCTTC CSVRTGPNYGYTF TRBV29-1 - TRBD1 TRBJ1-2
TGCAGCGTTGGGGGACAGGGAGCCTACGAGCAGTACTTC CSVGGQGAYEQYF TRBV29-1 - TRBD1 TRBJ2-7